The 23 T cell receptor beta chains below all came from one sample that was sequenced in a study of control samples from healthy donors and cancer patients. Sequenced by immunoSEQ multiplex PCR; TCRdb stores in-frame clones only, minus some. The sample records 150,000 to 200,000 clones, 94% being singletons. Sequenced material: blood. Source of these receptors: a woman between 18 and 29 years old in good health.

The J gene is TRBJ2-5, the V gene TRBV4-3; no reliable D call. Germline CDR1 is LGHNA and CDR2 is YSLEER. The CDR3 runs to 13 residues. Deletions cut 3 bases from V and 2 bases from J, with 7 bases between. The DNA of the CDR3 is TGCGCCAGCAGCCAGGGGAATCAAGAGACCCAGTACTTC. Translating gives CASSQGNQETQYF.

CDR3 DNA: TGTGCCAGCAGCCAAGCATGGGAATACGAGCAGTACTTC. Translated, it gives CASSQAWEYEQYF. The chain combines TRBV14 with TRBJ2-7; no definite D call. The V gene lost 1 base and the J gene lost 4 bases, with 8 bases spanning the gap. The CDR3 is made up of 13 amino acids. The V gene's germline CDR1 is SGHDN and CDR2 FVKESK.

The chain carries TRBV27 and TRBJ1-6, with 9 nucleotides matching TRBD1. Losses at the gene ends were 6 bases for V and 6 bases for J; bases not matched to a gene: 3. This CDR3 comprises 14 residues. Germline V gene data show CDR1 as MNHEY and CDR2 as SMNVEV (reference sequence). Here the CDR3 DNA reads TGTGCCAGCAGAGGGACAGGGACTAATTCACCCCTCCACTTT. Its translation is CASRGTGTNSPLHF.

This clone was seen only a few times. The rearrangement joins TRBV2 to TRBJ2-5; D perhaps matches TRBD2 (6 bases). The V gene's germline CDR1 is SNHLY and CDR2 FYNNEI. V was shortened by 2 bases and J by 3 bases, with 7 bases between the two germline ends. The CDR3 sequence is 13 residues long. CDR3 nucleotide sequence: TGTGCCAGCAGTGAAAGGAGGGAAGAGACCCAGTACTTC. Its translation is CASSERREETQYF.

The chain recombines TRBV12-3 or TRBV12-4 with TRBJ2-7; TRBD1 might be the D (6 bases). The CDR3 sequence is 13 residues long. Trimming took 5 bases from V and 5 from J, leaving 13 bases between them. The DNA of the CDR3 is TGTGCCAGCAGTCCCCACAGGGCCCACGAGCAGTACTTC. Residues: CASSPHRAHEQYF.

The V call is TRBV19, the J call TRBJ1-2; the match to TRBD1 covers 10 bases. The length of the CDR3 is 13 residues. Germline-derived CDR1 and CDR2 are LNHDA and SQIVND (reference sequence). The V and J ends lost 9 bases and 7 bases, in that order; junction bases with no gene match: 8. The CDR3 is CASRDRGVSGYTF. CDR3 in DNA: TGTGCCAGCCGGGACAGGGGAGTAAGTGGCTACACCTTC.

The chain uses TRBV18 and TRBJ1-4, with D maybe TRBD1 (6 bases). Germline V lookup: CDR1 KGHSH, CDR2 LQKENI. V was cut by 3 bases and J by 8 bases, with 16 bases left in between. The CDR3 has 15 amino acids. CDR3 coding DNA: TGTGCCAGCTCACCGGCCTCGGACAGTGGAGAAAAACTGTTTTTT. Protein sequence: CASSPASDSGEKLFF.

The CDR3 loop reads CASSQGGELGELFF. The CDR3 DNA sequence: TGTGCCAGCAGCCAAGGGGGAGAACTCGGGGAGCTGTTTTTT. The V and J genes are TRBV4-2 and TRBJ2-2, with TRBD2 as a possible D gene (5 bases). Germline loops: CDR1 LGHNA, CDR2 YNFKEQ. Trimming left V 1 base short and J 7 bases short, with 10 bases between. This CDR3 contains 14 residues.

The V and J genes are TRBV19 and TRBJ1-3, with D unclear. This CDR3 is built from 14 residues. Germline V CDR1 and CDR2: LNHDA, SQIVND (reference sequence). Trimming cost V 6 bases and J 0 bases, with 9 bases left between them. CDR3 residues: CASRPGSSGNTIYF. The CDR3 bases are TGTGCCAGTAGACCGGGTAGCTCTGGAAACACCATATATTTT.

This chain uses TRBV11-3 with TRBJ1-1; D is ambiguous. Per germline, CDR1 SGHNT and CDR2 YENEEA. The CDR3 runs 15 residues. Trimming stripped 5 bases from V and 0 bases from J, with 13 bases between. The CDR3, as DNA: TGTGCCAGCAGCCACTGGGTCCAATTGAACACTGAAGCTTTCTTT. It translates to CASSHWVQLNTEAFF.

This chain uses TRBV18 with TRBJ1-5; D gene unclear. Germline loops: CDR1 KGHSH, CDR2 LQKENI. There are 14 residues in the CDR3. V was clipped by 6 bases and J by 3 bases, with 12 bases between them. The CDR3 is CASSAQAYNQPQHF. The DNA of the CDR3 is TGTGCCAGCTCCGCGCAGGCTTACAATCAGCCCCAGCATTTT.

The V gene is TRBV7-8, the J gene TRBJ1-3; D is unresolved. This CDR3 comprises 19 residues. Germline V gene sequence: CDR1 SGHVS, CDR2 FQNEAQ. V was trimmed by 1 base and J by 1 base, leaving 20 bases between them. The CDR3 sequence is CASSLGRSRDFGSGNTIYF. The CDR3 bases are TGTGCCAGCAGCTTAGGTCGGTCCCGAGACTTTGGATCTGGAAACACCATATATTTT.

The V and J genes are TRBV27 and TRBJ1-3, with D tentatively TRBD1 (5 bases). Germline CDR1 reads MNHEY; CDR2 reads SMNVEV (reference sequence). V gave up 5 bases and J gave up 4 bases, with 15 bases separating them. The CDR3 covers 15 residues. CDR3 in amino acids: CASSPNFGGGNTIYF. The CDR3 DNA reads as TGTGCCAGCAGTCCCAACTTTGGGGGGGGAAACACCATATATTTT.

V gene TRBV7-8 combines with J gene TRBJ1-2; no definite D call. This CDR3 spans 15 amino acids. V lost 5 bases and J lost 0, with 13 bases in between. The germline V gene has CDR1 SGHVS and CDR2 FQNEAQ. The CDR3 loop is CASSTGPFANYGYTF. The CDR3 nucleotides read TGTGCCAGCAGCACGGGCCCTTTCGCTAACTATGGCTACACCTTC.

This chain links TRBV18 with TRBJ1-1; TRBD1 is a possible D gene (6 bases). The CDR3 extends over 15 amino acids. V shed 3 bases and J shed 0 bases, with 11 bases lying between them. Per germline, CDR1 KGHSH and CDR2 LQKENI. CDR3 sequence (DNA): TGTGCCAGCTCACCGCAGGGGCGCTTGAACACTGAAGCTTTCTTT. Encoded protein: CASSPQGRLNTEAFF.

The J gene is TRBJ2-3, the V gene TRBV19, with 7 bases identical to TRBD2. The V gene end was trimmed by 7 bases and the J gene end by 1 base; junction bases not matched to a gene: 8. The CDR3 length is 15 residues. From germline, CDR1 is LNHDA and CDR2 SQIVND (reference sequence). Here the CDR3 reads CASKERGRGTDTQYF. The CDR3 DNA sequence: TGTGCCAGTAAGGAACGGGGGAGGGGCACAGATACGCAGTATTTT.

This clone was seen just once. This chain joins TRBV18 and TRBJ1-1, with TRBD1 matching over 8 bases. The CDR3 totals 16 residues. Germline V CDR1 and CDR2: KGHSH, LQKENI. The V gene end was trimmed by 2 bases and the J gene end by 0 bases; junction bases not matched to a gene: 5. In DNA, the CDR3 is TGTGCCAGCTCACCAGACAGGGGCCCCTTGAACACTGAAGCTTTCTTT. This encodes CASSPDRGPLNTEAFF.

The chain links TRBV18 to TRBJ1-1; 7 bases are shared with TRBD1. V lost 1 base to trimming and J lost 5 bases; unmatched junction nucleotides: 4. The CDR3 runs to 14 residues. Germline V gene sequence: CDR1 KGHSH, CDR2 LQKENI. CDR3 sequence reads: CASSPQGAGTEAFF. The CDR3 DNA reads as TGTGCCAGCTCACCACAGGGGGCGGGAACTGAAGCTTTCTTT.

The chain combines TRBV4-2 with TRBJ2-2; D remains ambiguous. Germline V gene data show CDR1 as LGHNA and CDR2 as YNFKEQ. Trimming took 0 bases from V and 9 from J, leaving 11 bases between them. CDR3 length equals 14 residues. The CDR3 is CASSQDQVGWELFF. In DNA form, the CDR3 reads TGTGCCAGCAGCCAAGATCAAGTAGGGTGGGAGCTGTTTTTT.

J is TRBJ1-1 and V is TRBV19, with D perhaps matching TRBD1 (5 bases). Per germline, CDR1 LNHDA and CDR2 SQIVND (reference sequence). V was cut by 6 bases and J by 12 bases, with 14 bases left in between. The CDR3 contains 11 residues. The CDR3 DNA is TGTGCCAGTAGGAAGCAGGGCGGGACTTTCTTT. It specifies CASRKQGGTFF.

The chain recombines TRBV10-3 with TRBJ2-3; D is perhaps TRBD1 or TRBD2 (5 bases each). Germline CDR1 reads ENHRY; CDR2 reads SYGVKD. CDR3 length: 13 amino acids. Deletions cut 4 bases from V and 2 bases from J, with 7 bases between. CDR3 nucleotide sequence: TGTGCCATCAGTGTGGGGGTCACAGATACGCAGTATTTT. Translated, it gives CAISVGVTDTQYF.

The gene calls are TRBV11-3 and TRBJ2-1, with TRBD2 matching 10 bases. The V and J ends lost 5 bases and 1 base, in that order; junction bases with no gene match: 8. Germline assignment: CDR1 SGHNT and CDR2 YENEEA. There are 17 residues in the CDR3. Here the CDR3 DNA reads TGTGCCAGCAGCCCAGGACTAGCGGACACTTCCTACAATGAGCAGTTCTTC. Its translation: CASSPGLADTSYNEQFF.

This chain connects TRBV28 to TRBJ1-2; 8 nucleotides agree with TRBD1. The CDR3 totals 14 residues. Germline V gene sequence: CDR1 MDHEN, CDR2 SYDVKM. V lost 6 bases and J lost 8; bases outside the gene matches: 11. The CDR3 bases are TGTGCCAGCAGGGCAGGGGGCTGGGAGGTGGGCTACACCTTC. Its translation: CASRAGGWEVGYTF.